A single sample is the source of the 6 T cell receptor beta chains below, sequenced in a study of blood T cell repertoires in COVID-19. Repertoires were generated with immunoSEQ multiplex PCR, while TCRdb's copy carries only in-frame clones and drops some. The data hold a few hundred thousand clones, with 80% to 90% observed a single time. The sequencing sample was made of PBMCs or T cells enriched from blood (not recorded which). The receptors shown here come from a middle-aged woman with acute COVID-19.

Comment on this clone: Other DNA sequences in the same sample also yield this CDR3. The CDR3 DNA reads as TGCAGCGTTGGGCAGGGTAATAATTCACCCCTCCACTTT. It encodes CSVGQGNNSPLHF. The rearrangement links TRBV29-1 to TRBJ1-6; TRBD1 might be the D (5 bases). Trimming took off 4 bases at V and 5 bases at J, with 9 bases between the two ends. The CDR3 loop spans 13 amino acids. CDR1 SQVTM and CDR2 ANQGSEA come from the germline V gene. Based on the CDR3 plus reference TRBV29-1 and TRBJ1-6, the full variable domain is SAVISQKPSRDICQRGTSLTIQCQVDSQVTMMFWYRQQPGQSLTLIATANQGSEATYESGFVIDKFPISRPNLTFSTLTVSNMSPEDSSIYLCSVGQGNNSPLHFGNGTRLTVT.

V gene TRBV10-3 combines with J gene TRBJ2-4; D possibly corresponds to TRBD2 (5 bases). Germline CDR1 and CDR2: ENHRY and SYGVKD. Trimming took 10 bases from V and 4 from J, leaving 17 bases between them. There are 14 residues in the CDR3. CDR3 protein: CATSIQLDKNIQYF. The DNA for the CDR3 is TGTGCCACCTCAATTCAACTAGATAAAAACATTCAGTACTTC.

The rearrangement links TRBV28 to TRBJ2-7; 8 bases are a match to TRBD1. V trimming: 6 bases; J trimming: 3 bases; junction bases outside the gene matches: 4. CDR1 and CDR2 (germline): MDHEN, SYDVKM. The CDR3 is 13 amino acids. The CDR3 DNA is TGTGCCAGCAGCAGGGGGCTAGGCTACGAGCAGTACTTC. It specifies CASSRGLGYEQYF.

The V call is TRBV5-1, the J call TRBJ2-2; unclear D gene. V dropped 4 bases and J dropped 0 bases, with 13 bases sitting between them. The CDR3 has 16 residues. CDR1 and CDR2 from the germline V gene are SGHRS and YFSETQ. The CDR3 bases are TGCGCCAGCAGCCCCCGTCTCCCGTCGAACACCGGGGAGCTGTTTTTT. It specifies CASSPRLPSNTGELFF.

The V gene is TRBV11-1, the J gene TRBJ1-2; the D gene is possibly TRBD1 (5 bases). This CDR3 has 11 amino acids. Trimming shortened V by 11 bases and J by 6 bases, and 13 bases separated the two germline ends. Germline CDR1 SGHAT, CDR2 FQDESV (reference sequence). The DNA for the CDR3 is TGTGCCGCGGGCAGGGAGGATGGCTACACCTTC. It encodes CAAGREDGYTF.

This chain connects TRBV2 to TRBJ1-3; weak D call: TRBD1 (6 bases). V was clipped by 2 bases and J by 3 bases, with 20 bases between them. CDR1 and CDR2 (germline): SNHLY, FYNNEI. The CDR3 length is 18 residues. The CDR3 nucleotides are TGTGCCAGCAGTGAAACACAGGGTATCTTGGCTGTTGGAAACACCATATATTTT. Amino acid sequence: CASSETQGILAVGNTIYF.